This TCR beta chain was recorded in a study of T cell changes during pregnancy in multiple sclerosis. Method: immunoSEQ multiplex PCR; TCRdb's copy keeps in-frame clones and lacks some. The sample contains around 130,000 clones, about 96% of which appear only once. This CDR3 is built from 20 residues. With 5 bases clipped from V and 9 bases from J, the junction kept 24 bases outside the gene matches. Germline CDR1 MRHNA, CDR2 SNTAGT. The material was peripheral blood, obtained after pregnancy. The chain couples TRBV6-4 to TRBJ2-1, with 11 bases aligning to TRBD2. This clonotype was obtained from a female donor with multiple sclerosis, enrolled in a pregnancy study. CDR3 in DNA: TGTGCCAGCAGTCCCCATTGGGACCGCTGGGGGCTAGCGGGAGGAGGTGAGCAGTTCTTC. Protein: CASSPHWDRWGLAGGGEQFF.